A single T cell receptor beta chain is shown here with its context. This sample stems from a study of blood T cell repertoires in COVID-19. Study background: Samples came from the United States, Italy and Spain, spanning acute and convalescent COVID-19.

Those who participated ranged in age from about 18 to 89 years and resided in approximately 23 US areas. Grouping used clinical history reported by participants in a survey and questionnaire. Profiling relied on immunoSEQ multiplex PCR, and the TCRdb table lists in-frame clones only, not all of them. The sample consists of 300,000 to 400,000 clones, over 85% of them appearing once. The CDR3 extends over 15 amino acids. Germline CDR1 SGDLS, CDR2 YYNGEE. Germline trimming cut 0 bases from V and 6 bases from J; bases unmatched to any gene: 5. The sample taken for sequencing was PBMCs or T cells enriched from blood (not recorded which). The chain employs TRBV9 and TRBJ2-2; 7 bases are a match to TRBD1. The receptor comes from a man aged 55 to 70 who had recovered from COVID-19. The CDR3 region is CASSVATGVAGELFF. CDR3 DNA: TGTGCCAGCAGCGTAGCAACAGGGGTGGCCGGGGAGCTGTTTTTT. Full variable domain (missing parts from reference TRBV9 and TRBJ2-2): DSGVTQTPKHLITATGQRVTLRCSPRSGDLSVYWYQQSLDQGLQFLIQYYNGEERAKGNILERFSAQQFPDLHSELNLSSLELGDSALYFCASSVATGVAGELFFGEGSRLTVL.